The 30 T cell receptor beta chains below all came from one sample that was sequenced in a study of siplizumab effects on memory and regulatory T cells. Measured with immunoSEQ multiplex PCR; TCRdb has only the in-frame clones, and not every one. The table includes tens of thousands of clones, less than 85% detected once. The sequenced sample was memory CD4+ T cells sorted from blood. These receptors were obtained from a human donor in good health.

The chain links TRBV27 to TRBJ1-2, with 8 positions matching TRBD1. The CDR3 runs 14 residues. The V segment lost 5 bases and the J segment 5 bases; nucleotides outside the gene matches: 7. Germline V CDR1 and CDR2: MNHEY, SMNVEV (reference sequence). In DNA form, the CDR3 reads TGTGCCAGCAGTCACCGACAGGGGTCGTATGGCTACACCTTC. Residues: CASSHRQGSYGYTF.

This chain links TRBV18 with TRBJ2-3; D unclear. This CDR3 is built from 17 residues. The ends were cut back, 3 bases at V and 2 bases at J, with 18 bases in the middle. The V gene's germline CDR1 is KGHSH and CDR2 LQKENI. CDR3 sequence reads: CASSPPRARLTTDTQYF. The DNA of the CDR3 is TGTGCCAGCTCACCCCCGCGAGCACGGTTAACCACAGATACGCAGTATTTT.

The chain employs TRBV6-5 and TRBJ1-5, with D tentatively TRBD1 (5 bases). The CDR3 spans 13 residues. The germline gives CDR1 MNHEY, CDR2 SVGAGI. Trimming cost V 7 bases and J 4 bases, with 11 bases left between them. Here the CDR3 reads CASTPGGNQPQHF. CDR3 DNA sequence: TGTGCCAGCACCCCCGGGGGAAATCAGCCCCAGCATTTT.

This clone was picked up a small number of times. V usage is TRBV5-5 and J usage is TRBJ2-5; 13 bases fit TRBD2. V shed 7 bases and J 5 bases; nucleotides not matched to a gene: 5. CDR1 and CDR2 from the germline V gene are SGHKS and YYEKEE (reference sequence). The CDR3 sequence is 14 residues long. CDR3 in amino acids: CASCQTSGGETQYF. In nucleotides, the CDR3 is TGTGCCAGCTGCCAGACTAGCGGGGGGGAGACCCAGTACTTC.

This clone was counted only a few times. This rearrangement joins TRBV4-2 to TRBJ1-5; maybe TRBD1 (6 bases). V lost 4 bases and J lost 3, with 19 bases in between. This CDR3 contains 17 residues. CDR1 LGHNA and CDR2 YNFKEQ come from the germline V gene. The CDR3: CASSLGVPRGINQPQHF. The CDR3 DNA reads TGTGCCAGCAGCCTAGGCGTTCCCAGGGGCATCAATCAGCCCCAGCATTTT.

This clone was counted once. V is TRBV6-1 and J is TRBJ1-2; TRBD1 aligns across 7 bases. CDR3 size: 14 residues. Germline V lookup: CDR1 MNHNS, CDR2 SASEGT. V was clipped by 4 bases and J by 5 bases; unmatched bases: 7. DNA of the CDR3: TGTGCCAGCAGTGTCCAGGCAGGGGGTTATGGCTACACCTTC. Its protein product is CASSVQAGGYGYTF.

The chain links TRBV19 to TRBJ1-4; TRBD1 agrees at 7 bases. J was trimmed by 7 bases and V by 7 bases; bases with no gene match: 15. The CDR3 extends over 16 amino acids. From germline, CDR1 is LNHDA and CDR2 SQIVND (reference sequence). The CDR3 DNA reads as TGTGCCAGTACGAACCCGGTTGCAGGGGGAGGTGAAAAACTGTTTTTT. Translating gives CASTNPVAGGGEKLFF.

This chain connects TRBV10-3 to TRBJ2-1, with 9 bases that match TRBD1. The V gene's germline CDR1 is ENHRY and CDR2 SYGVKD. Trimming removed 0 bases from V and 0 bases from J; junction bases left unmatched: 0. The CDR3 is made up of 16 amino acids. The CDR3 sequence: CAISESTGGSYNEQFF. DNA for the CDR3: TGTGCCATCAGTGAGTCGACAGGGGGCTCCTACAATGAGCAGTTCTTC.

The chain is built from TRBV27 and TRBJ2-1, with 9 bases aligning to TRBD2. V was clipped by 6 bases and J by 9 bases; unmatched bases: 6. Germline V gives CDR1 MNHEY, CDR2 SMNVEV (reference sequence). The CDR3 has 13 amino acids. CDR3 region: CASRGLAQGEQFF. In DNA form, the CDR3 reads TGTGCCAGCAGGGGACTAGCTCAGGGTGAGCAGTTCTTC.

The CDR3, as DNA: TGTGCCAGCAGCCAATACACTAGCGGGAGGGCCAGAAGCAATGAGCAGTTCTTC. Translation: CASSQYTSGRARSNEQFF. The chain is built from TRBV16 and TRBJ2-1, with 13 positions matching TRBD2. Germline CDR1 KGHSY, CDR2 FQNENV. The CDR3 runs to 18 residues. V gave up 1 base and J gave up 6 bases; unmatched junction bases: 9.

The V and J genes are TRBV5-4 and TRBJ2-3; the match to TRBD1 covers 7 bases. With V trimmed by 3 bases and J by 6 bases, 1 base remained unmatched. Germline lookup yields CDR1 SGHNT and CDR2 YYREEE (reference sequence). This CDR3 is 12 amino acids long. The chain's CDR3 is CASSWDSDTQYF. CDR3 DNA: TGTGCCAGCAGCTGGGACAGTGATACGCAGTATTTT.

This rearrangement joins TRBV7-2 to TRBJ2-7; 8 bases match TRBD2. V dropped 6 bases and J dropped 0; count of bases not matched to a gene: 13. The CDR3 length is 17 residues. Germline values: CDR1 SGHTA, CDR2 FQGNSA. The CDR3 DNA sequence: TGTGCCAGCAGTCGCGGACTAGCCCGCTTGGCCTCCTACGAGCAGTACTTC. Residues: CASSRGLARLASYEQYF.

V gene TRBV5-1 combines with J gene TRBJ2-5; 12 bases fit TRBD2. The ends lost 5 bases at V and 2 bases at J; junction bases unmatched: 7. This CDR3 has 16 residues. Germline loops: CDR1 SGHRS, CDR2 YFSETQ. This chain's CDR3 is CASRFTTSGGQETQYF. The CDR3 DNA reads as TGCGCCAGCAGATTTACGACTAGCGGGGGTCAAGAGACCCAGTACTTC.

This chain's CDR3 is CASSLGGGEEKLFF. Written as DNA, the CDR3 is TGCGCCAGCAGCTTGGGCGGGGGCGAAGAAAAACTGTTTTTT. This chain links TRBV5-1 with TRBJ1-4; possibly TRBD1 for D (6 bases). From germline, CDR1 is SGHRS and CDR2 YFSETQ. The V gene lost 0 bases and the J gene lost 8 bases, with 11 bases spanning the gap. The CDR3 runs 14 residues.

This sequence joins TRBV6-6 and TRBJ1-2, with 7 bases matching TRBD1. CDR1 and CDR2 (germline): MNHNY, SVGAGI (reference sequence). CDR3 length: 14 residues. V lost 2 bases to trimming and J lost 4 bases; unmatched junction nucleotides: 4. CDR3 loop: CASSYTGAGYGYTF. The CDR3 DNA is TGTGCCAGCAGTTACACAGGGGCGGGCTATGGCTACACCTTC.

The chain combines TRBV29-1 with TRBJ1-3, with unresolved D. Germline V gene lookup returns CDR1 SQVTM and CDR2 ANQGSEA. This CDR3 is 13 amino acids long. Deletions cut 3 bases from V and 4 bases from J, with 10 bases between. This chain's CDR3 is CSVELSGGNTIYF. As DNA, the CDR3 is TGCAGCGTTGAGCTCTCGGGAGGAAACACCATATATTTT. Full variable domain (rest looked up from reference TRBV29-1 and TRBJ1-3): SAVISQKPSRDICQRGTSLTIQCQVDSQVTMMFWYRQQPGQSLTLIATANQGSEATYESGFVIDKFPISRPNLTFSTLTVSNMSPEDSSIYLCSVELSGGNTIYFGEGSWLTVV.

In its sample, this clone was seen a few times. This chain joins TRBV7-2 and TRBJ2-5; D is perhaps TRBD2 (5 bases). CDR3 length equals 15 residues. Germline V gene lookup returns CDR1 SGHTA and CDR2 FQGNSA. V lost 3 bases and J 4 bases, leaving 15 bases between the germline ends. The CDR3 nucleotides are TGTGCCAGCAGCTTCCGGACGGGGTTGGGAGAGACCCAGTACTTC. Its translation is CASSFRTGLGETQYF. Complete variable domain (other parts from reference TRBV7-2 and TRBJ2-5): GAGVSQSPSNKVTEKGKDVELRCDPISGHTALYWYRQSLGQGLEFLIYFQGNSAPDKSGLPSDRFSAERTGGSVSTLTIQRTQQEDSAVYLCASSFRTGLGETQYFGPGTRLLVL.

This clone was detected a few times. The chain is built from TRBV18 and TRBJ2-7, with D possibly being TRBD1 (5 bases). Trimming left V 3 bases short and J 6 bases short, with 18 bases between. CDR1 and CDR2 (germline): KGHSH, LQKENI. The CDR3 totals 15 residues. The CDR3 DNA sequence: TGTGCCAGCTCACCCTCGTTCCAGGGCGGTTTCGAGCAGTACTTC. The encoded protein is CASSPSFQGGFEQYF. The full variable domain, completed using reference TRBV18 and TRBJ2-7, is NAGVMQNPRHLVRRRGQEARLRCSPMKGHSHVYWYRQLPEEGLKFMVYLQKENIIDESGMPKERFSAEFPKEGPSILRIQQVVRGDSAAYFCASSPSFQGGFEQYFGPGTRLTVT.

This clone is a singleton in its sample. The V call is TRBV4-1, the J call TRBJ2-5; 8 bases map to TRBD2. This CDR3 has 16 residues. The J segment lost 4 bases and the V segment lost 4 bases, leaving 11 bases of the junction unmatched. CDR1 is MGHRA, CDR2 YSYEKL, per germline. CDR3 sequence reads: CASSPGVAGTPETQYF. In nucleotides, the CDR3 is TGCGCCAGCAGCCCAGGGGTAGCGGGAACCCCAGAGACCCAGTACTTC.

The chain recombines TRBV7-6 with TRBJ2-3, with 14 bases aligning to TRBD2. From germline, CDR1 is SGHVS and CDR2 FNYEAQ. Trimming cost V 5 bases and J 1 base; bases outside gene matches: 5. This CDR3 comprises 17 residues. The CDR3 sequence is CASSHGTSGGGTDTQYF. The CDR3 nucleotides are TGTGCCAGCAGCCACGGGACTAGCGGGGGCGGCACAGATACGCAGTATTTT.

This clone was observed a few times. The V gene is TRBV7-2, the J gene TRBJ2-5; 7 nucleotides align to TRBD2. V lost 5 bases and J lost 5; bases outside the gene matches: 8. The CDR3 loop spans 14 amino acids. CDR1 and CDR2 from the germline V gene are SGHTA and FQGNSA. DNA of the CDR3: TGTGCCAGCAGCCCTAGGCGGGGGAGGGAGACCCAGTACTTC. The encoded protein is CASSPRRGRETQYF. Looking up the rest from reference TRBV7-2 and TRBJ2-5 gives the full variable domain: GAGVSQSPSNKVTEKGKDVELRCDPISGHTALYWYRQSLGQGLEFLIYFQGNSAPDKSGLPSDRFSAERTGGSVSTLTIQRTQQEDSAVYLCASSPRRGRETQYFGPGTRLLVL.

CDR3 loop: CASSARPSGALGDTQYF. The CDR3 DNA reads as TGTGCCAGCAGCGCCCGACCCAGCGGGGCGTTGGGGGATACGCAGTATTTT. V usage is TRBV11-1 and J usage is TRBJ2-3, with 7 bases fitting TRBD2. The CDR3 has 17 residues. J was trimmed by 6 bases and V by 5 bases; bases with no gene match: 17. Germline CDR1 reads SGHAT; CDR2 reads FQDESV (reference sequence). The variable domain in full, with the rest retrieved from reference TRBV11-1 and TRBJ2-3, is EAEVAQSPRYKITEKSQAVAFWCDPISGHATLYWYRQILGQGPELLVQFQDESVVDDSQLPKDRFSAERLKGVDSTLKIQPAELGDSAMYLCASSARPSGALGDTQYFGPGTRLTVL.

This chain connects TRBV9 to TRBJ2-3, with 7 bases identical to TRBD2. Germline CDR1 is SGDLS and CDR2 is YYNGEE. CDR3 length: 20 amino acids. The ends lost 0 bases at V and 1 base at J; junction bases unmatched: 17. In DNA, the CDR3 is TGTGCCAGCAGCGTAGGCCCTACCCAACGACGGAGCGGGGGCACAGATACGCAGTATTTT. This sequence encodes CASSVGPTQRRSGGTDTQYF.

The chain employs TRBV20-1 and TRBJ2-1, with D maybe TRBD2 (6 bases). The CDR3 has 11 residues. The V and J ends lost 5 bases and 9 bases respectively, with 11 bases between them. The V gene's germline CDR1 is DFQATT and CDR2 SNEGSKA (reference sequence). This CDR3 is CSAGIGSEQFF. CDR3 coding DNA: TGCAGTGCTGGGATCGGGAGTGAGCAGTTCTTC.

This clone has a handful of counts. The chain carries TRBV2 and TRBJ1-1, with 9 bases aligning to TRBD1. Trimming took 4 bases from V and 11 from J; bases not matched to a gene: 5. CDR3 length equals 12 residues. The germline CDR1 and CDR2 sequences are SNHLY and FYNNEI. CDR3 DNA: TGTGCCAGCAGTGGTAGGACAGGGGAGGCTTTCTTT. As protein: CASSGRTGEAFF.

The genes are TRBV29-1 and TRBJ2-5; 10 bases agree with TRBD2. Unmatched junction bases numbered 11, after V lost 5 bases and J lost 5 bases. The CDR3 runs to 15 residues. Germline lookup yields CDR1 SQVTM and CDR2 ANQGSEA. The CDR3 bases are TGCAGCGTTTCGCCCCGGTTACTAGCGGGGGAGACCCAGTACTTC. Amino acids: CSVSPRLLAGETQYF.

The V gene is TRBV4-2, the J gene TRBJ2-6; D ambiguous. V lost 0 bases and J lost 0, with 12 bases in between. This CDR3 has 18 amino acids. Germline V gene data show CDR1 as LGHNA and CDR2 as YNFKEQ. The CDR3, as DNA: TGTGCCAGCAGCCAAGATATTTGGAGTGCCTCTGGGGCCAACGTCCTGACTTTC. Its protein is CASSQDIWSASGANVLTF.

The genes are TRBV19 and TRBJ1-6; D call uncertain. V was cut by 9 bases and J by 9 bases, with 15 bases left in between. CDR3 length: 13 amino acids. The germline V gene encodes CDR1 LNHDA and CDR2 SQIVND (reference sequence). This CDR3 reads CASNRDSGSPLHF. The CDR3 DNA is TGTGCCAGCAACCGGGATTCGGGTTCACCCCTCCACTTT.

CDR3 bases: TGTGCCAGCGTTGAGGGCAAAAACAACCCTCGATACTACGAGCAGTACTTC. Protein sequence: CASVEGKNNPRYYEQYF. The rearrangement uses TRBV2 and TRBJ2-7; the D gene is possibly TRBD2 (5 bases). The CDR3 has 17 residues. Trimming left V 8 bases short and J 3 bases short, with 26 bases between. Per the germline V gene, CDR1 is SNHLY and CDR2 is FYNNEI.

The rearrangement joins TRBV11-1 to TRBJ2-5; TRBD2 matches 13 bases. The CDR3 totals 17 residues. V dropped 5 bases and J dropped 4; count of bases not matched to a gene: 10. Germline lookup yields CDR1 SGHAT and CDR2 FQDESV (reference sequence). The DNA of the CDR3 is TGTGCCAGCAGCCCCGGACTAGCGGGAGTGAGGGGAGAGACCCAGTACTTC. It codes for CASSPGLAGVRGETQYF.